The clone carrying this TCR beta chain is a singleton in its sample. CDR3 length: 14 residues. V was pared by 0 bases and J by 1 base, with 3 bases between. Germline V gives CDR1 LGHDT, CDR2 YNNKEL (reference sequence). The data were produced by immunoSEQ multiplex PCR, yet TCRdb's version contains in-frame clones alone and is incomplete. The data hold hundreds of thousands of clones, with over 75% observed a single time. Indicated treatment: roughly 19 received Ad26.COV2.S at low or high dose, single or two shots; about five received placebo; per-sample allocation not given. Day 63 following the first vaccine or placebo injection was when the samples were taken. An Ad26 vector expressing Wuhan-strain SARS-CoV-2 spike constituted the vaccine. The sample belongs to a study of Ad26.COV2.S vaccination and SARS-CoV-2 variants.

The chain combines TRBV3-1 (or the pseudogene TRBV3-2) with TRBJ2-2, with no clear D. The receptor's source is a person between 18 and 65 years old who received the Ad26.COV2.S COVID-19 vaccine or a placebo. Sequencing used peripheral blood, obtained in a trial of Ad26.COV2.S vaccine versus placebo. DNA for the CDR3: TGTGCCAGCAGCCAAGACAGGAACACCGGGGAGCTGTTTTTT. Translation: CASSQDRNTGELFF.